This T cell receptor (beta chain) was sequenced in a study of blood T cells in healthy people across ages. On this clonotype: Its antigen remains unknown.

Broader study findings: As age increased, TCR beta diversity per million T cells fell in a roughly linear fashion.

This CDR3 spans 12 amino acids. CDR1 is SQVTM, CDR2 ANQGSEA, per germline. The ends lost 7 bases at V and 12 bases at J; junction bases unmatched: 12. PCR was performed a second time for 7 to 11 cycles using a sample-barcoded 5' primer and a J-beta primer mix. TCRdb recomputed calls from the 5' RACE reads with MiXCR, one row per CDR3 protein. The table lists roughly 700,000 distinct CDR3 sequences, 25% of them singletons. These data were also reused for a study on T cells of mothers and their children. That paper adds: A few healthy Caucasian mothers, along with their six children, were the donors.

This receptor was obtained from a boy younger than 18 in good health. This chain joins TRBV29-1 and TRBJ2-1, with 7 bases aligning to TRBD2. The sequencing input was blood. The CDR3 nucleotides read TGCAGCGCTTATTACGCGGGAGCTCCGCAGTTCTTC. Its translation is CSAYYAGAPQFF.